This T cell receptor beta chain derives from a study of cytomegalovirus exposure and HLA in healthy donors. Broader study findings: Analysis performed later showed TCR beta chains linked to HLA being more clonally expanded than equally common others. Most TCR sequences were uncommon, yet certain public TCRs appeared in many donors. The availability of immune exposure information extended only to CMV serostatus.

With regard to this clone: What it binds is not known.

Germline CDR1 reads KGHSH; CDR2 reads LQKENI. The CDR3 spans 14 residues. Trimming removed 1 base at V and 6 bases at J, with 11 bases between. The PCR was carried out with 60 Vbeta primers and 13 Jbeta primers. The repertoire was sequenced with immunoSEQ multiplex PCR; TCRdb's copy has only in-frame clones and lacks some. In the table there are over 100,000 clones, around 73% of which are singletons. This receptor was taken from a female donor in good health and CMV-seronegative. The chain recombines TRBV18 with TRBJ2-3; D possibly corresponds to TRBD2 (7 bases). The sequenced material came from PBMCs. The CDR3 sequence is CASSPQEGGDTQYF. CDR3 DNA sequence: TGTGCCAGCTCACCACAGGAGGGGGGGGATACGCAGTATTTT.